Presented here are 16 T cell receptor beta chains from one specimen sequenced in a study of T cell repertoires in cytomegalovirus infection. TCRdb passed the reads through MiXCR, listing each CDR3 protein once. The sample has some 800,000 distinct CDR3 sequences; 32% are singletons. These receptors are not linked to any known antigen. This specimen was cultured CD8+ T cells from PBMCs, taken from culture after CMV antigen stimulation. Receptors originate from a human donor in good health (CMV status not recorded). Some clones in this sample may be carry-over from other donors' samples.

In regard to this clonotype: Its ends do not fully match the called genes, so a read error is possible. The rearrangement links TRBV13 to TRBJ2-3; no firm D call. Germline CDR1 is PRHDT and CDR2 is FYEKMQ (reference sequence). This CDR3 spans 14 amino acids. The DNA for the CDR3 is TGTGCCAACAGCCTTGGACGGAACACAGATACGCAGTATTTT. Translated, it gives CANSLGRNTDTQYF.

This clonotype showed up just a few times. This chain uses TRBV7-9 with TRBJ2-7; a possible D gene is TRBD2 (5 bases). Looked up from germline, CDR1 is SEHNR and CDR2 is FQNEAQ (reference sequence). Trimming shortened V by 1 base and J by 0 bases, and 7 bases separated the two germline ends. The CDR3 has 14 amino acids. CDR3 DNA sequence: TGTGCCAGCAGCTTAGACACTAGCTCCTACGAGCAGTACTTC. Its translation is CASSLDTSSYEQYF.

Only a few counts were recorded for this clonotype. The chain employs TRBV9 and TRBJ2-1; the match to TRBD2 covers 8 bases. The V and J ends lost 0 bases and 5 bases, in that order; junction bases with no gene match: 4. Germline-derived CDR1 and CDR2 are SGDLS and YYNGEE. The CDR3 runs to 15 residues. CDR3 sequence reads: CASSVARTSNNEQFF. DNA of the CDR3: TGTGCCAGCAGCGTAGCTAGGACTAGCAACAATGAGCAGTTCTTC.

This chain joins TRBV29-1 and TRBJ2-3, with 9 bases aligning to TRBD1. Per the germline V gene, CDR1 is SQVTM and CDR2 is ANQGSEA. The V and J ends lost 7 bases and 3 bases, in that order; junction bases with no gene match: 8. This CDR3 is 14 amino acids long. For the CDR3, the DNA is TGCAGCGCCGTGACAGGGGGTAGGACAGATACGCAGTATTTT. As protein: CSAVTGGRTDTQYF.

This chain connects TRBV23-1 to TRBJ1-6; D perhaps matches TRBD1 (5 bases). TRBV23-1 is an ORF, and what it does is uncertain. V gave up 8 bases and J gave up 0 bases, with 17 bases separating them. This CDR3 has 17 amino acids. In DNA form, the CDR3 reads TGCGCCAGCCCGGGGACGCCCCCGAGCTCCTATAATTCACCCCTCCACTTT. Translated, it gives CASPGTPPSSYNSPLHF.

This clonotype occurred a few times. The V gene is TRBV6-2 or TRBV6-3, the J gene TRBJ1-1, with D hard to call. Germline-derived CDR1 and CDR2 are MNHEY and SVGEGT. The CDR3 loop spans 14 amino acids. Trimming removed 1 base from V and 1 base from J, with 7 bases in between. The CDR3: CASSYLTPNTEAFF. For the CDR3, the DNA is TGTGCCAGCAGTTACTTAACCCCGAACACTGAAGCTTTCTTT.

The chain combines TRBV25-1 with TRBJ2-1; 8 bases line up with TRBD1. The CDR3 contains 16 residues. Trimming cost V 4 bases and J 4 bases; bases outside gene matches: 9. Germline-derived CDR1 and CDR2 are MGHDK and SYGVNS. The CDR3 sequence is CASSASRDRSYNEQFF. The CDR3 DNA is TGTGCCAGCAGTGCATCCCGGGACAGGAGTTACAATGAGCAGTTCTTC.

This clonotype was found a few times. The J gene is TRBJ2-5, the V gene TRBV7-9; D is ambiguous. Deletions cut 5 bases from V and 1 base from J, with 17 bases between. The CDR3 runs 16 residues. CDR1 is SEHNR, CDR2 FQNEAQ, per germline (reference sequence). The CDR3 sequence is CASSQDSAHRQETQYF. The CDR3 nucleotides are TGTGCCAGCAGCCAAGACTCCGCGCACCGCCAAGAGACCCAGTACTTC.

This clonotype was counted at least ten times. CDR3 in amino acids: CASSSGGAYGYTF. CDR3 nucleotide sequence: TGTGCCAGCAGCTCGGGGGGGGCATATGGCTACACCTTC. This sequence joins TRBV7-8 and TRBJ1-2; possible D gene TRBD1, 6 bases. V shed 4 bases and J shed 5 bases, with 11 bases lying between them. Looked up from germline, CDR1 is SGHVS and CDR2 is FQNEAQ. The CDR3 contains 13 residues. Full variable domain (remainder filled in from reference TRBV7-8 and TRBJ1-2): GAGVSQSPRYKVAKRGQDVALRCDPISGHVSLFWYQQALGQGPEFLTYFQNEAQLDKSGLPSDRFFAERPEGSVSTLKIQRTQQEDSAVYLCASSSGGAYGYTFGSGTRLTVV.

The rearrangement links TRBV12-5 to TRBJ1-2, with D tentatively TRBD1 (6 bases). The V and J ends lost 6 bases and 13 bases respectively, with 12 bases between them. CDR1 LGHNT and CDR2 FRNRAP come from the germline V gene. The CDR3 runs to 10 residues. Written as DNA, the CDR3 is TGTGCTAGTGGACCCGGACAGCCCACCTTC. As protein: CASGPGQPTF.

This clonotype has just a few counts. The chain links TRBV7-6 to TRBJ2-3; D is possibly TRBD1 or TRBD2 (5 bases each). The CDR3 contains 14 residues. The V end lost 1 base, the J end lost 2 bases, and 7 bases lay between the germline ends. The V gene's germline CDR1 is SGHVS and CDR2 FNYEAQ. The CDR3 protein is CASSLGDLTDTQYF. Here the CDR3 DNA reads TGTGCCAGCAGCTTAGGGGACCTCACAGATACGCAGTATTTT.

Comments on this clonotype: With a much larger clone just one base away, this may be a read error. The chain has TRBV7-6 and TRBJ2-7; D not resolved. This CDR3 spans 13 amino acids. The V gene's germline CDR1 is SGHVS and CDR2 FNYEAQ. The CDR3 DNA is TGTGTCAGCAGCTTAGCAGCAGTCTACGAGCAGTACTTC. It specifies CVSSLAAVYEQYF.

The CDR3 DNA reads TGTGCCAGCAGTTACGGAGGAACTAATCAGCCCCAGCATTTT. It encodes CASSYGGTNQPQHF. This sequence joins TRBV27 and TRBJ1-5; D not certain. The CDR3 runs 14 residues. The V gene's germline CDR1 is MNHEY and CDR2 SMNVEV (reference sequence). With 4 bases removed from V and 4 bases from J, the gap between germline ends came to 11 bases.

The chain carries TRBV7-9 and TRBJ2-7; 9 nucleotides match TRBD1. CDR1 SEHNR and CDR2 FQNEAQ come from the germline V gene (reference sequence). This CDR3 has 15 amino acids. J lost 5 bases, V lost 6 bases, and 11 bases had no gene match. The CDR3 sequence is CASSFSRDRAHEQYF. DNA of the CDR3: TGTGCCAGCAGTTTCAGCCGGGACAGGGCCCACGAGCAGTACTTC.

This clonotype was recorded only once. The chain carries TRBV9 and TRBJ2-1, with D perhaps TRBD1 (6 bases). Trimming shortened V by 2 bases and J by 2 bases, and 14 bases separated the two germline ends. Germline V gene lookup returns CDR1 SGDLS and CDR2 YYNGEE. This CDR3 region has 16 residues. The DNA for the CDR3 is TGTGCCAGCAGCGTGAACAGGGAAAAGGCCTACAATGAGCAGTTCTTC. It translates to CASSVNREKAYNEQFF.

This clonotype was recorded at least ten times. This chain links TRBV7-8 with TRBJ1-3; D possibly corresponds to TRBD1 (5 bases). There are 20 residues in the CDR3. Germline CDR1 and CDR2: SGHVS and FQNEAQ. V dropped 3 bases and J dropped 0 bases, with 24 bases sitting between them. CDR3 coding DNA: TGTGCCAGCAGCTTTTACAGGTCCTCTGGGGTCCTCTCCTCTGGAAACACCATATATTTT. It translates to CASSFYRSSGVLSSGNTIYF.